This T cell receptor (beta chain) comes out of a study of vaccination and CD4 T cells after COVID-19. About the research overall: Stimuli were overlapping spike peptide pools of SARS-CoV-2 and three common cold coronaviruses (HCoV-NL63, HCoV-OC43, HCoV-229E). Overall study findings and caveats: Spike mono-reactive clones accounted for 304 of the 307 vaccine-specific clones found in convalescent patients.

An Oncomine TCR Beta short-read assay was used to sequence the DNA from cultured CD4+ T cells. TCRdb re-called the PCR reads through MiXCR, storing one row per CDR3 protein. There are around 1,700 distinct CDR3 sequences in the sample; roughly two thirds occur only once, and more than 75% lies in the top ten. CDR1 is DFQATT, CDR2 SNEGSKA, per germline (reference sequence). The CDR3 contains 15 residues. V lost 2 bases to trimming and J lost 1 base; unmatched junction nucleotides: 3. In the case of this clonotype: Its antigen is unknown.

The treatment: roughly 11-day PBMC culture with coronavirus spike peptide pools or control peptides (ViraFEST assay). Via ViraFEST, peptide pools expanded antigen-specific T cells before TCR sequencing. Positive PCR dates spanned March to December 2020, predating US Alpha, Beta and Delta variants. The source material was CD4+ T cells from blood, cultured in vitro, sampled after SARS-CoV-2 vaccination. The clonotype was recovered from a human donor who had recovered from COVID-19. V gene TRBV20-1 combines with J gene TRBJ2-7; 12 bases map to TRBD2. CDR3 residues: CSARTSGGSSYEQYF. DNA of the CDR3: TGCAGTGCTAGAACTAGCGGGGGGTCATCCTACGAGCAGTACTTC.